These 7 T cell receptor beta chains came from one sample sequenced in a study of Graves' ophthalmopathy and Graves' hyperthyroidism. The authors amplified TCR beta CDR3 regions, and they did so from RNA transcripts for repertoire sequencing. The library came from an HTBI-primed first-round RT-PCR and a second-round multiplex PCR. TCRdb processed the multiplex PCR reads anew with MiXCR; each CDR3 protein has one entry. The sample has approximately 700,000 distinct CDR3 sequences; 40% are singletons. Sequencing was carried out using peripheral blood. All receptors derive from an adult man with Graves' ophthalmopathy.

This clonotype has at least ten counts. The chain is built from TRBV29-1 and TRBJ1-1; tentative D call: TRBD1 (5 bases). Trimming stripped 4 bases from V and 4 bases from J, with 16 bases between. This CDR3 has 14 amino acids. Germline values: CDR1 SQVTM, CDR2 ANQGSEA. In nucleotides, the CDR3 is TGCAGCGTTGCGGCAGGGCTTCTGAGCACTGAAGCTTTCTTT. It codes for CSVAAGLLSTEAFF.

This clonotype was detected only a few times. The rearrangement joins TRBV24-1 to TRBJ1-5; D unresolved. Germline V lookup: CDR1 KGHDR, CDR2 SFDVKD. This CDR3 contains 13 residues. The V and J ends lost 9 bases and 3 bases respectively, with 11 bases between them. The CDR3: CATGDSNNQPQHF. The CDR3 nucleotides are TGTGCCACCGGAGATTCGAACAATCAGCCCCAGCATTTT.

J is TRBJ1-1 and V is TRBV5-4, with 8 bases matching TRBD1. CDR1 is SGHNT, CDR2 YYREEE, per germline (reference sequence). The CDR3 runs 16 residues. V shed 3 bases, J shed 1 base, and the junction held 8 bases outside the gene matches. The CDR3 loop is CASSSLTTGANTEAFF. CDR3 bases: TGTGCCAGCAGCTCTCTCACGACAGGGGCGAACACTGAAGCTTTCTTT.

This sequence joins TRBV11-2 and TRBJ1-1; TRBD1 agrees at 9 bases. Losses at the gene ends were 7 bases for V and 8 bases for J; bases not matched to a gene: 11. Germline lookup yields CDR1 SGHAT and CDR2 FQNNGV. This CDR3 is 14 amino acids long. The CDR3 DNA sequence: TGTGCCAGCACCATAACAGGGGGCTCCTACGAAGCTTTCTTT. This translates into CASTITGGSYEAFF.

The CDR3 sequence is CASTSGTGAHSPLHF. CDR3 bases: TGTGCCAGCACAAGTGGGACAGGGGCTCATTCACCCCTCCACTTT. The J gene is TRBJ1-6, the V gene TRBV7-3, with 10 bases fitting TRBD1. The CDR3 extends over 15 amino acids. The J segment lost 8 bases and the V segment lost 7 bases, leaving 8 bases of the junction unmatched. The germline V gene has CDR1 SGHTA and CDR2 FQGTGA. Full variable domain (remainder filled in from reference TRBV7-3 and TRBJ1-6): GAGVSQTPSNKVTEKGKYVELRCDPISGHTALYWYRQSLGQGPEFLIYFQGTGAADDSGLPNDRFFAVRPEGSVSTLKIQRTERGDSAVYLCASTSGTGAHSPLHFGNGTRLTVT.

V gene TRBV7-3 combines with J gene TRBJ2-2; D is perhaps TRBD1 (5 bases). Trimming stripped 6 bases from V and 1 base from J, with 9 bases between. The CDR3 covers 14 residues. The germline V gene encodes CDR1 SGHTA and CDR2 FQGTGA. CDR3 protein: CASRADRNTGELFF. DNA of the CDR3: TGTGCCAGCAGGGCTGACAGGAACACCGGGGAGCTGTTTTTT.

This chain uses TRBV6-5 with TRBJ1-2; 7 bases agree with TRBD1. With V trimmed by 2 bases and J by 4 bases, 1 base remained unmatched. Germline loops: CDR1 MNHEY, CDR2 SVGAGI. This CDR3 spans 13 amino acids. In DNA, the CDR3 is TGTGCCAGCAGTTACAGACAGGGCTATGGCTACACCTTC. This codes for CASSYRQGYGYTF.